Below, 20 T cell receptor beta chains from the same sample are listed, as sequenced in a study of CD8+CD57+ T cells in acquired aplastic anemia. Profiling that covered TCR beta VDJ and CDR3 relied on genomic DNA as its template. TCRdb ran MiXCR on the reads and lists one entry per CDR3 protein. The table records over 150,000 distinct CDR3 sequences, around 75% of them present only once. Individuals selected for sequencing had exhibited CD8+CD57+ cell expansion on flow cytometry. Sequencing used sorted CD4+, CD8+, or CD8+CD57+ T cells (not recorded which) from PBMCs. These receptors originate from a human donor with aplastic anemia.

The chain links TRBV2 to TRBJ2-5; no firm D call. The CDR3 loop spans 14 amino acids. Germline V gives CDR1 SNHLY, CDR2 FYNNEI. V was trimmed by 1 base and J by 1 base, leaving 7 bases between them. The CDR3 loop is CASSEGTSQETQYF. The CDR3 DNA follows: TGTGCCAGCAGTGAAGGCACAAGCCAAGAGACCCAGTACTTC.

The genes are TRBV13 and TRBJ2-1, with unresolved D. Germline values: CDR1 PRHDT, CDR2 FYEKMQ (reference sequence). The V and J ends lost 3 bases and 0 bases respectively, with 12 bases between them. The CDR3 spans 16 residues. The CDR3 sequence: CASSFRAGSSYNEQFF. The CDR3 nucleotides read TGTGCCAGCAGCTTTCGGGCAGGAAGCTCCTACAATGAGCAGTTCTTC.

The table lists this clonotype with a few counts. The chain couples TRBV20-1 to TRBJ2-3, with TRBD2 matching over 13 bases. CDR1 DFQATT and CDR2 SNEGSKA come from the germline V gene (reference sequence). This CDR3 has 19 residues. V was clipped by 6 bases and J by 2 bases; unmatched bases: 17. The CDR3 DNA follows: TGCAGTGCGACTAGTTTGGGACTAGCGGGGCTCCCCACCACAGATACGCAGTATTTT. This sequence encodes CSATSLGLAGLPTTDTQYF.

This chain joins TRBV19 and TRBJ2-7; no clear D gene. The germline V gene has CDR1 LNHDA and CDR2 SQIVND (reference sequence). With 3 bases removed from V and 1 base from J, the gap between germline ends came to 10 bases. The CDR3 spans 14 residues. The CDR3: CASSMGSNSYEQYF. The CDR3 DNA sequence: TGTGCCAGTAGTATGGGCAGCAATTCCTACGAGCAGTACTTC.

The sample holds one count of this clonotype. The CDR3 reads CASSELAGGPGNTIYF. In nucleotides, the CDR3 is TGTGCCAGCAGCGAGCTAGCGGGGGGGCCTGGAAACACCATATATTTT. The chain links TRBV12-3 or TRBV12-4 to TRBJ1-3; tentatively, D is TRBD1 (6 bases). The CDR3 consists of 16 residues. Trimming left V 6 bases short and J 2 bases short, with 17 bases between.

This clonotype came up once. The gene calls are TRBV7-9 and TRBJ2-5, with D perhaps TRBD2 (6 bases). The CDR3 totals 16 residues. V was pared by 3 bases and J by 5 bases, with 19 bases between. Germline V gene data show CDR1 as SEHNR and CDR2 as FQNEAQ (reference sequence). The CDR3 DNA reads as TGTGCCAGCAGCTTCTGGGTTGGACTACCGGGGGAGACCCAGTACTTC. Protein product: CASSFWVGLPGETQYF.

The DNA of the CDR3 is TGTGCCAGTAGTTTCGGCAGGCTAGCGGGAGCCAGGGACTCTGGGGCCAACGTCCTGACTTTC. Its translation is CASSFGRLAGARDSGANVLTF. V is TRBV19 and J is TRBJ2-6; 10 bases fit TRBD2. In germline, CDR1 is LNHDA, CDR2 SQIVND (reference sequence). The CDR3 runs to 21 residues. With V trimmed by 5 bases and J by 0 bases, 16 bases remained unmatched.

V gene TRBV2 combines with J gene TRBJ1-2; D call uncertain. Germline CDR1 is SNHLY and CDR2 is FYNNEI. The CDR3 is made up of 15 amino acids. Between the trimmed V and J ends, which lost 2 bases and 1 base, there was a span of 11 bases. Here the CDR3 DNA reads TGTGCCAGCAGTGAATCTCCAGCGATTAACTATGGCTACACCTTC. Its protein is CASSESPAINYGYTF. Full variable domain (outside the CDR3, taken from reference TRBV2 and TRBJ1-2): EPEVTQTPSHQVTQMGQEVILRCVPISNHLYFYWYRQILGQKVEFLVSFYNNEISEKSEIFDDQFSVERPDGSNFTLKIRSTKLEDSAMYFCASSESPAINYGYTFGSGTRLTVV.

CDR3 loop: CASSATGEDGQFF. In nucleotides, the CDR3 is TGTGCCAGCAGCGCGACAGGGGAGGATGGGCAGTTCTTC. The chain joins TRBV7-3 to TRBJ2-1; TRBD1 matches 8 bases. Germline V gene data show CDR1 as SGHTA and CDR2 as FQGTGA. The CDR3 extends over 13 amino acids. After removal of 5 bases from V and 12 bases from J, the junction contained 9 bases not matched to a gene. The full variable domain, rest sourced from reference TRBV7-3 and TRBJ2-1, is GAGVSQTPSNKVTEKGKYVELRCDPISGHTALYWYRQSLGQGPEFLIYFQGTGAADDSGLPNDRFFAVRPEGSVSTLKIQRTERGDSAVYLCASSATGEDGQFFGPGTRLTVL.

Here the CDR3 DNA reads TGTGCCAGCAGCTTAGTTGGCAGAGACTCTGGAAACACCATATATTTT. It translates to CASSLVGRDSGNTIYF. The J gene is TRBJ1-3, the V gene TRBV13; the D is unclear. Deletions cut 1 base from V and 0 bases from J, with 10 bases between. Germline V lookup: CDR1 PRHDT, CDR2 FYEKMQ (reference sequence). The CDR3 covers 16 residues. Full variable domain (missing parts from reference TRBV13 and TRBJ1-3): AAGVIQSPRHLIKEKRETATLKCYPIPRHDTVYWYQQGPGQDPQFLISFYEKMQSDKGSIPDRFSAQQFSDYHSELNMSSLELGDSALYFCASSLVGRDSGNTIYFGEGSWLTVV.

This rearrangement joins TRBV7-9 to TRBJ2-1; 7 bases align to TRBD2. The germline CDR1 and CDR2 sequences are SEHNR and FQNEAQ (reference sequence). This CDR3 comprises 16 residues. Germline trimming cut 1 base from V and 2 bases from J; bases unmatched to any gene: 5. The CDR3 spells CASSLGRERPYNEQFF. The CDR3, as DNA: TGTGCCAGCAGCTTAGGGCGGGAGCGCCCCTACAATGAGCAGTTCTTC.

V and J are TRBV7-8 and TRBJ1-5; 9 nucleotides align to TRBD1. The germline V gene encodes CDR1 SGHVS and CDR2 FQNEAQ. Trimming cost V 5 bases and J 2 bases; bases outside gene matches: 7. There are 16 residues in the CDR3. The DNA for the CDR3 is TGTGCCAGCAGCCTCAGACAGGGGGTCGGCAATCAGCCCCAGCATTTT. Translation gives CASSLRQGVGNQPQHF.

The CDR3, as DNA: TGTGCCAGCAACGGACTAGCGGGAGGTTCGCTGTTCTTC. This translates into CASNGLAGGSLFF. The J gene is TRBJ2-1, the V gene TRBV25-1; 14 bases are shared with TRBD2. J was trimmed by 15 bases and V by 7 bases; bases with no gene match: 8. The CDR3 runs 13 residues. The V gene's germline CDR1 is MGHDK and CDR2 SYGVNS.

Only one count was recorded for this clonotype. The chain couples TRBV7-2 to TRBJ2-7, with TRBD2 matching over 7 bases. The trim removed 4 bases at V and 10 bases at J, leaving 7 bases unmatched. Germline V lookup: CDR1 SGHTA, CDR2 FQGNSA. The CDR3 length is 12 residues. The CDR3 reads CASSSIGLVQYF. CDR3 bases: TGTGCCAGCAGCTCCATCGGACTAGTTCAGTACTTC.

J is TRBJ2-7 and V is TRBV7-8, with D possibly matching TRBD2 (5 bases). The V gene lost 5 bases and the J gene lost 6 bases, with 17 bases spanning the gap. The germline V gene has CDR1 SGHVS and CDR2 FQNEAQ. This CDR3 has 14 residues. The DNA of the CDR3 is TGTGCCAGCAGCATCCCGGGGTCGCTACCCGAGCAGTACTTC. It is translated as CASSIPGSLPEQYF.

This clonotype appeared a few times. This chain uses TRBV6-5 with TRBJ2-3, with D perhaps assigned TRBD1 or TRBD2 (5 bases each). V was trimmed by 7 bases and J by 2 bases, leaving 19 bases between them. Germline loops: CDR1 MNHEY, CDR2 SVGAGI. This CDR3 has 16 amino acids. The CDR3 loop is CASILPGTFYTDTQYF. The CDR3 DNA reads TGTGCCAGCATTCTACCCGGGACGTTTTACACAGATACGCAGTATTTT.

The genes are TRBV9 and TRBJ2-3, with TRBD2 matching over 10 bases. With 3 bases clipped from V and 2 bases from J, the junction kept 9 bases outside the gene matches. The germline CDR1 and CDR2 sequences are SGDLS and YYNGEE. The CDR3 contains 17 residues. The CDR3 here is CASSAPTSGTVTDTQYF. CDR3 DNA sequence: TGTGCCAGCAGCGCGCCCACTAGCGGGACCGTCACAGATACGCAGTATTTT.

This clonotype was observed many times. The CDR3 DNA reads TGCGCCAGCAGCCCACGACAGCGCACAGATACGCAGTATTTT. This gives the protein CASSPRQRTDTQYF. J is TRBJ2-3 and V is TRBV4-3, with D possibly being TRBD1 (5 bases). This CDR3 is 14 amino acids long. Germline lookup yields CDR1 LGHNA and CDR2 YSLEER. Trimming took off 4 bases at V and 1 base at J, with 9 bases between the two ends.

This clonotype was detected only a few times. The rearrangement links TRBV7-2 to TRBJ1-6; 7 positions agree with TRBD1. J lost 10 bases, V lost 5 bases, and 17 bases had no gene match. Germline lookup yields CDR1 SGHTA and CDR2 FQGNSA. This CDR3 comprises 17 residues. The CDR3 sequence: CASSLESTGPIGSPLHF. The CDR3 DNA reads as TGTGCCAGCAGCCTAGAATCGACAGGGCCCATTGGGTCACCCCTCCACTTT.

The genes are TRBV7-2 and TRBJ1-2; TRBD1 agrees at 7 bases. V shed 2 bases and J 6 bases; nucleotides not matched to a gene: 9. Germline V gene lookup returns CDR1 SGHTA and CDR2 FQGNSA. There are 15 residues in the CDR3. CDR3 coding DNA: TGTGCCAGCAGCTTAAGGCCAGGGGGAAATCATGGCTACACCTTC. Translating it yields CASSLRPGGNHGYTF.